Each of the 22 T cell receptor beta chains below was sequenced from the same sample in a study of blood T cells in healthy people across ages. Then a second PCR, running about 6 to 12 cycles, was carried out with a sample-barcoded 5' primer and a J-beta primer mix. Via MiXCR, TCRdb re-called the 5' RACE reads, giving one row per CDR3 protein. The top ten clones hold around 9.2% of a sample with about 760,000 distinct CDR3 sequences, 20% to 25% of them seen once. This sample was also put to use in a study of T cells of mothers and their children.

The sample taken for sequencing was blood. The receptors stem from a boy aged 5-17 years in good health.

This clonotype was picked up a small number of times. V and J are TRBV28 and TRBJ2-5, with TRBD1 matching over 12 bases. V lost 5 bases and J lost 5; bases outside the gene matches: 18. From germline, CDR1 is MDHEN and CDR2 SYDVKM. This CDR3 is 19 amino acids long. The CDR3 region has the DNA TGTGCCAGCAGTCTGACCCGGGACAGGGGGCGCTTTGGGGTTGAGACCCAGTACTTC. The encoded protein is CASSLTRDRGRFGVETQYF. The full variable domain, its missing parts supplied by reference TRBV28 and TRBJ2-5, is DVKVTQSSRYLVKRTGEKVFLECVQDMDHENMFWYRQDPGLGLRLIYFSYDVKMKEKGDIPEGYSVSREKKERFSLILESASTNQTSMYLCASSLTRDRGRFGVETQYFGPGTRLLVL.

This clonotype was observed a handful of times. The V and J genes are TRBV20-1 and TRBJ2-7; TRBD1 might be the D (6 bases). The CDR3 runs to 13 residues. Between the trimmed V and J ends, which lost 1 base and 3 bases, there was a span of 10 bases. CDR1 is DFQATT and CDR2 is SNEGSKA in the germline V gene (reference sequence). Here the CDR3 DNA reads TGCAGTGCTAGAGCACAGGGTCACTACGAGCAGTACTTC. Translating it yields CSARAQGHYEQYF.

J is TRBJ2-7 and V is TRBV7-9; no reliable D call. Trimming pared 0 bases from V and 2 bases from J, leaving 5 bases between. The CDR3 consists of 13 residues. Germline V gives CDR1 SEHNR, CDR2 FQNEAQ (reference sequence). CDR3 coding DNA: TGTGCCAGCAGCTTAGCTTTTGCCTACGAGCAGTACTTC. As protein: CASSLAFAYEQYF.

This chain uses TRBV20-1 with TRBJ1-1; no firm D call. Germline CDR1 DFQATT, CDR2 SNEGSKA (reference sequence). Trimming removed 5 bases from V and 5 bases from J, with 9 bases in between. The CDR3 extends over 11 amino acids. CDR3 sequence: CSAQVETEAFF. CDR3 nucleotide sequence: TGCAGTGCTCAAGTGGAAACTGAAGCTTTCTTT.

This chain joins TRBV29-1 and TRBJ1-1, with D unresolved. Germline V lookup: CDR1 SQVTM, CDR2 ANQGSEA. The CDR3 loop spans 14 amino acids. V lost 0 bases to trimming and J lost 3 bases, with 11 bases between them. The CDR3, as DNA: TGCAGCGTTGAAGAGGCAGCCGGGGACACTGAAGCTTTCTTT. Translated: CSVEEAAGDTEAFF.

This clonotype was found a few times. As DNA, the CDR3 is TGCGCCAGCAGCCCGCCATTTGGGGGGACGAACACCGGGGAGCTGTTTTTT. Encoded protein: CASSPPFGGTNTGELFF. V is TRBV5-1 and J is TRBJ2-2; weak D call: TRBD2 (6 bases). This CDR3 has 17 residues. CDR1 and CDR2 (germline): SGHRS, YFSETQ. V gave up 4 bases and J gave up 0 bases, with 16 bases separating them.

A few counts support this clonotype. The chain joins TRBV2 to TRBJ2-7; TRBD2 agrees at 12 bases. The J call may be in error: the DNA end matches TRBJ2-1 better. This CDR3 is 17 amino acids long. Germline V lookup: CDR1 SNHLY, CDR2 FYNNEI. CDR3 sequence reads: CASRETSLAGGNNEQFF. CDR3 nucleotide sequence: TGTGCCAGCAGGGAAACATCACTAGCGGGAGGCAACAATGAGCAGTTCTTC.

This chain connects TRBV14 to TRBJ2-7, with D perhaps TRBD2 (5 bases). Germline CDR1 and CDR2: SGHDN and FVKESK. The CDR3 consists of 15 residues. Deletions cut 1 base from V and 2 bases from J, with 12 bases between. CDR3: CASSQVIGVPYEQYF. The CDR3 coding sequence is TGTGCCAGCAGCCAAGTTATCGGGGTACCCTACGAGCAGTACTTC.

This clonotype was seen a few times. One end of the junction does not line up with germline, which may come from a read error. The chain recombines TRBV20-1 with TRBJ2-7; 9 nucleotides match TRBD1. The CDR3 length is 13 residues. Germline V CDR1 and CDR2: DFQATT, SNEGSKA (reference sequence). The CDR3 loop reads CSAPGQGTYERYF. CDR3 coding DNA: TGCAGTGCTCCGGGACAGGGAACCTACGAGCGGTACTTC.

This clonotype has more than one count but fewer than ten. The chain couples TRBV4-1 to TRBJ2-3; D perhaps matches TRBD1 (5 bases). Germline-derived CDR1 and CDR2 are MGHRA and YSYEKL. The CDR3 length is 15 residues. V was clipped by 1 base and J by 1 base, with 9 bases between them. This CDR3 is CASSQVGVGTDTQYF. CDR3 DNA sequence: TGCGCCAGCAGCCAAGTAGGGGTGGGCACAGATACGCAGTATTTT.

This clonotype was counted between two and nine times. The rearrangement joins TRBV28 to TRBJ2-2; TRBD2 aligns across 7 bases. Germline CDR1 reads MDHEN; CDR2 reads SYDVKM. The CDR3 covers 16 residues. V lost 2 bases to trimming and J lost 5 bases; unmatched junction nucleotides: 8. The CDR3 nucleotides are TGTGCCAGCAGTTTACCCACTTTGGGGGGGACCGGGGAGCTGTTTTTT. Amino acid sequence: CASSLPTLGGTGELFF.

The table lists this clonotype with a few counts. V is TRBV12-3 or TRBV12-4 and J is TRBJ2-7; a weak D match, TRBD2 (6 bases). CDR3 length equals 14 residues. Trimming left V 5 bases short and J 1 base short, with 12 bases between. The CDR3 sequence is CASSRTSRSYEQYF. The CDR3 region has the DNA TGTGCCAGCAGTCGAACTAGCCGATCCTACGAGCAGTACTTC.

V is TRBV25-1 and J is TRBJ2-1; D not resolved. Trimming took 6 bases from V and 4 from J, leaving 7 bases between them. Germline lookup yields CDR1 MGHDK and CDR2 SYGVNS. The CDR3 totals 12 residues. The CDR3: CASSDFYNEQFF. Written as DNA, the CDR3 is TGTGCCAGCAGCGACTTTTACAATGAGCAGTTCTTC.

The CDR3 here is CASSKFGTRETQYF. The CDR3 DNA reads as TGTGCCAGCAGTAAATTCGGGACTAGGGAGACCCAGTACTTC. V usage is TRBV25-1 and J usage is TRBJ2-5; TRBD2 agrees at 8 bases. V trimming: 5 bases; J trimming: 5 bases; junction bases outside the gene matches: 7. The CDR3 is made up of 14 amino acids. Germline CDR1 and CDR2: MGHDK and SYGVNS.

This clonotype was seen only a few times. At one of its ends the junction is not consistent with the germline gene, which may arise from a read error. CDR3 bases: TGCAGCGTTGGAGAGGGGGGCTGGTTGTTCTTC. Translating it yields CSVGEGGWLFF. The chain combines TRBV29-1 with TRBJ2-5, with D possibly called TRBD1 or TRBD2 (6 bases each). The CDR3 totals 11 residues. Germline assignment: CDR1 SQVTM and CDR2 ANQGSEA.

In this sample, this clonotype turned up a few times. The chain employs TRBV7-2 and TRBJ2-5; tentative D call: TRBD2 (7 bases). The J call may be incorrect, as the DNA end agrees better with TRBJ2-1. The CDR3 totals 15 residues. The V gene's germline CDR1 is SGHTA and CDR2 FQGNSA. DNA for the CDR3: TGTGCCAGCAGCTACAGGGAGGGCTCCTACAATGAGCAGTTCTTC. This codes for CASSYREGSYNEQFF.

Only one count was recorded for this clonotype. This chain links TRBV7-9 with TRBJ2-5; D assignment may be TRBD1 or TRBD2 (6 bases each). Gene TRBJ2-1 matches the end of the DNA better, so the J call may be wrong. Germline V CDR1 and CDR2: SEHNR, FQNEAQ (reference sequence). The CDR3 runs to 13 residues. CDR3 DNA sequence: TGTGCCAGCAGCTTAGGGGGGGCGTATGAGCAGTTCTTC. Translating it yields CASSLGGAYEQFF.

This clonotype appeared a few times. The chain has TRBV7-3 and TRBJ1-1, with no clear D. Germline V CDR1 and CDR2: SGHTA, FQGTGA. This CDR3 is built from 16 residues. V was cut by 3 bases and J by 3 bases, with 17 bases left in between. This CDR3 reads CASSLSGGGLYTEAFF. Written as DNA, the CDR3 is TGTGCCAGCAGCTTGAGCGGCGGCGGTCTGTACACTGAAGCTTTCTTT.

This sequence joins TRBV28 and TRBJ1-3; D is ambiguous. V lost 4 bases, J lost 2 bases, and 9 bases lay in between. Germline V gene lookup returns CDR1 MDHEN and CDR2 SYDVKM. This CDR3 comprises 14 residues. This CDR3 reads CASSSKATGNTIYF. DNA of the CDR3: TGTGCCAGCAGTTCGAAGGCTACTGGAAACACCATATATTTT.

The chain carries TRBV13 and TRBJ1-4; no firm D call. The CDR3 covers 12 residues. Germline values: CDR1 PRHDT, CDR2 FYEKMQ (reference sequence). V was pared by 5 bases and J by 8 bases, with 9 bases between. The CDR3 DNA reads as TGTGCCAGCAGCGCAGGTAGCGAAAAACTGTTTTTT. Protein sequence: CASSAGSEKLFF. The full variable domain, in which reference TRBV13 and TRBJ1-4 provide the parts outside the CDR3, is AAGVIQSPRHLIKEKRETATLKCYPIPRHDTVYWYQQGPGQDPQFLISFYEKMQSDKGSIPDRFSAQQFSDYHSELNMSSLELGDSALYFCASSAGSEKLFFGSGTQLSVL.

This clonotype was seen a few times. The chain uses TRBV18 and TRBJ2-2; unclear D gene. The CDR3 loop spans 15 amino acids. Germline CDR1 KGHSH, CDR2 LQKENI. The V and J ends lost 3 bases and 2 bases respectively, with 10 bases between them. CDR3 sequence (DNA): TGTGCCAGCTCACCGATAGTCGTAAACACCGGGGAGCTGTTTTTT. Its protein product is CASSPIVVNTGELFF.

This clonotype has only a few counts. The CDR3 nucleotides read TGCGCCAGCAGCCAAGAGACGGTATGGGATGAGCAGTTCTTC. This gives the protein CASSQETVWDEQFF. This chain links TRBV4-3 with TRBJ2-5; D unclear. TRBJ2-1 explains the end of the DNA better; the J call may be wrong. The CDR3 runs 14 residues. In germline, CDR1 is LGHNA, CDR2 YSLEER.